What follows are 28 T cell receptor beta chains derived from one specimen sequenced in a study of cytomegalovirus exposure and HLA in healthy donors. A multiplex PCR was run with 60 Vbeta primers and 13 Jbeta primers. Using immunoSEQ multiplex PCR, the repertoire was profiled, and TCRdb retains in-frame clones only, with some absent. This sample carries around 63,000 clones, roughly 80% of them seen once, and the ten largest clones take around 2.9%. Sequenced material: PBMCs. Receptors originate from a woman in her twenties or thirties in good health and CMV-seronegative.

The CDR3 spells CASSLAAGVRSPLHF. The CDR3 region has the DNA TGTGCCAGCAGTTTAGCCGCAGGGGTCCGGTCACCCCTCCACTTT. V gene TRBV28 combines with J gene TRBJ1-6, with D possibly matching TRBD1 (6 bases). The CDR3 has 15 residues. The V and J ends lost 2 bases and 10 bases respectively, with 15 bases between them. Germline loops: CDR1 MDHEN, CDR2 SYDVKM.

This clone was picked up one time. This sequence joins TRBV4-3 and TRBJ2-4, with 8 positions matching TRBD1. J lost 1 base, V lost 1 base, and 3 bases had no gene match. Germline V lookup: CDR1 LGHNA, CDR2 YSLEER. The CDR3 is made up of 16 amino acids. CDR3 residues: CASSQARQGAKNIQYF. The CDR3 nucleotides are TGCGCCAGCAGCCAAGCGAGACAGGGGGCCAAAAACATTCAGTACTTC.

The gene calls are TRBV5-1 and TRBJ1-5; D possibly corresponds to TRBD1 (5 bases). From germline, CDR1 is SGHRS and CDR2 YFSETQ. Between the trimmed V and J ends, which lost 4 bases and 7 bases, there was a span of 18 bases. CDR3 length: 15 amino acids. The DNA for the CDR3 is TGCGCCAGCAGCGGGGGGACTATCGGCGACCAGCCCCAGCATTTT. Its translation: CASSGGTIGDQPQHF.

The V and J genes are TRBV11-2 and TRBJ2-3; 7 bases are shared with TRBD1. CDR3 length: 16 amino acids. Germline-derived CDR1 and CDR2 are SGHAT and FQNNGV. Losses at the gene ends were 6 bases for V and 1 base for J; bases not matched to a gene: 10. The CDR3 protein is CASRGDRARGTDTQYF. DNA for the CDR3: TGTGCCAGCAGGGGAGACAGGGCCAGGGGCACAGATACGCAGTATTTT.

The genes are TRBV19 and TRBJ1-1; D is possibly TRBD1 (5 bases). Trimming removed 0 bases from V and 5 bases from J, with 13 bases in between. The CDR3 runs 15 residues. Germline V lookup: CDR1 LNHDA, CDR2 SQIVND (reference sequence). The CDR3 DNA is TGTGCCAGTAGTATAGATTCTATAGGGGTAACTGAAGCTTTCTTT. Amino acid sequence: CASSIDSIGVTEAFF.

The rearrangement links TRBV7-9 to TRBJ2-5; 7 nucleotides agree with TRBD1. CDR3 length: 14 residues. J lost 5 bases, V lost 5 bases, and 8 bases had no gene match. Germline V gene lookup returns CDR1 SEHNR and CDR2 FQNEAQ (reference sequence). The CDR3 protein is CASSPRQGGETQYF. Written as DNA, the CDR3 is TGTGCCAGCAGCCCGAGACAGGGTGGGGAGACCCAGTACTTC.

The rearrangement links TRBV6-4 to TRBJ1-1; 8 nucleotides align to TRBD1. The CDR3 has 15 residues. Germline V CDR1 and CDR2: MRHNA, SNTAGT. V lost 2 bases and J lost 7; bases outside the gene matches: 9. The DNA of the CDR3 is TGTGCCAGCAGTGACCGGACAGGGAGTGAGGGTGAAGCTTTCTTT. Translating gives CASSDRTGSEGEAFF.

The J gene is TRBJ1-5, the V gene TRBV25-1, with TRBD1 identical over 12 bases. CDR1 and CDR2 from the germline V gene are MGHDK and SYGVNS. V was clipped by 3 bases and J by 4 bases; unmatched bases: 4. The CDR3 consists of 16 residues. CDR3 in amino acids: CASSEGTGGGNQPQHF. The CDR3 region has the DNA TGTGCCAGCAGTGAGGGGACAGGGGGCGGGAATCAGCCCCAGCATTTT. The whole variable domain, filled in from reference TRBV25-1 and TRBJ1-5, reads EADIYQTPRYLVIGTGKKITLECSQTMGHDKMYWYQQDPGMELHLIHYSYGVNSTEKGDLSSESTVSRIRTEHFPLTLESARPSHTSQYLCASSEGTGGGNQPQHFGDGTRLSIL.

This clone appeared once. The V and J genes are TRBV28 and TRBJ2-5, with 13 bases lining up with TRBD2. V trimming: 5 bases; J trimming: 1 base; junction bases outside the gene matches: 4. The length of the CDR3 is 16 residues. Germline CDR1 and CDR2: MDHEN and SYDVKM. CDR3 sequence: CASSGGLAGSQETQYF. Written as DNA, the CDR3 is TGTGCCAGCAGTGGGGGACTAGCGGGGAGCCAAGAGACCCAGTACTTC.

A few counts support this clone. The genes are TRBV19 and TRBJ1-5, with D unresolved. This CDR3 is built from 12 residues. The V end was cut by 1 base, the J end by 4 bases, with 2 bases between. From germline, CDR1 is LNHDA and CDR2 SQIVND (reference sequence). The CDR3 protein is CASSIVNQPQHF. Here the CDR3 DNA reads TGTGCCAGTAGTATAGTAAATCAGCCCCAGCATTTT.

This chain connects TRBV19 to TRBJ2-5, with a weak D call TRBD2 (6 bases). From germline, CDR1 is LNHDA and CDR2 SQIVND (reference sequence). V was cut by 3 bases and J by 2 bases, with 16 bases left in between. The CDR3 is made up of 16 amino acids. The CDR3 nucleotides are TGTGCCAGTAGTATTCTATCTAAAGGGACTCAAGAGACCCAGTACTTC. Translation: CASSILSKGTQETQYF.

This clone has a handful of counts. The rearrangement links TRBV2 to TRBJ1-2; no firm D call. CDR1 is SNHLY, CDR2 FYNNEI, per germline. The CDR3 spans 15 residues. The V and J ends lost 3 bases and 5 bases respectively, with 16 bases between them. Here the CDR3 DNA reads TGTGCCAGCAGTGAGATCTTGCGGCCATCTTATGGCTACACCTTC. Translation: CASSEILRPSYGYTF.

This rearrangement joins TRBV5-4 to TRBJ2-5; D is possibly TRBD2 (5 bases). The CDR3 extends over 14 amino acids. The V end lost 4 bases, the J end lost 4 bases, and 14 bases lay between the germline ends. Per germline, CDR1 SGHNT and CDR2 YYREEE (reference sequence). The chain's CDR3 is CASSREGSGETQYF. The CDR3 DNA reads TGTGCCAGCAGCCGCGAGGGATCGGGAGAGACCCAGTACTTC.

The rearrangement uses TRBV7-9 and TRBJ2-5, with D perhaps matching TRBD1 (6 bases). The length of the CDR3 is 14 residues. CDR1 is SEHNR, CDR2 FQNEAQ, per germline (reference sequence). The ends were cut back, 0 bases at V and 5 bases at J, with 10 bases in the middle. The CDR3 nucleotides read TGTGCCAGCAGCTTAGCACAGGGCGGGGAGACCCAGTACTTC. Translated: CASSLAQGGETQYF.

CDR3 DNA: TGTGCCAGCAGGACTTTTAACGGCTACGAGCAGTACTTC. Translation gives CASRTFNGYEQYF. The chain links TRBV27 to TRBJ2-7; D is unclear. V was shortened by 6 bases and J by 3 bases, with 12 bases between the two germline ends. CDR1 and CDR2 (germline): MNHEY, SMNVEV (reference sequence). The CDR3 sequence is 13 residues long.

V is TRBV27 and J is TRBJ2-5, with 16 bases matching TRBD2. This CDR3 spans 16 amino acids. The germline gives CDR1 MNHEY, CDR2 SMNVEV (reference sequence). With V trimmed by 11 bases and J by 5 bases, 11 bases remained unmatched. The CDR3 DNA follows: TGTGCCGCGCGAGGGACTAGCGGGGGGGCCTGGGAGACCCAGTACTTC. Its protein is CAARGTSGGAWETQYF.

V and J are TRBV4-3 and TRBJ1-1, with D uncertain. CDR3 size: 16 residues. Trimming removed 3 bases from V and 0 bases from J, with 14 bases in between. Germline V lookup: CDR1 LGHNA, CDR2 YSLEER. The CDR3 DNA reads as TGCGCCAGCAGCCAGGACTCGCTCAGGATGAACACTGAAGCTTTCTTT. It translates to CASSQDSLRMNTEAFF.

The chain recombines TRBV7-2 with TRBJ2-7; TRBD1 matches 11 bases. The CDR3 covers 14 residues. In germline, CDR1 is SGHTA, CDR2 FQGNSA. V trimming: 5 bases; J trimming: 9 bases; junction bases outside the gene matches: 9. CDR3 nucleotide sequence: TGTGCCAGCAGCGCGGACAGGGGGCATCGGAGGCAGTACTTC. Translating it yields CASSADRGHRRQYF.

This chain links TRBV29-1 with TRBJ2-3; 15 nucleotides agree with TRBD2. This CDR3 contains 15 residues. Germline CDR1 is SQVTM and CDR2 is ANQGSEA. Trimming cost V 4 bases and J 7 bases; bases outside gene matches: 6. The CDR3 DNA reads TGCAGCGTTGGGACTAGCGGGGGGGGGCCTAATACGCAGTATTTT. This codes for CSVGTSGGGPNTQYF.

The chain combines TRBV9 with TRBJ1-1; 7 bases align to TRBD1. CDR1 and CDR2 (germline): SGDLS, YYNGEE. The length of the CDR3 is 14 residues. V dropped 2 bases and J dropped 3; count of bases not matched to a gene: 4. As DNA, the CDR3 is TGTGCCAGCAGCGTTGACAGGGCTTACACTGAAGCTTTCTTT. Its translation is CASSVDRAYTEAFF.

V is TRBV19 and J is TRBJ1-1, with a weak D call TRBD1 (6 bases). Trimming left V 4 bases short and J 3 bases short, with 21 bases between. The germline CDR1 and CDR2 sequences are LNHDA and SQIVND (reference sequence). The CDR3 is made up of 17 amino acids. This CDR3 is CASSTARVAPGDTEAFF. The CDR3 region has the DNA TGTGCCAGTAGTACCGCGCGTGTCGCCCCAGGGGACACTGAAGCTTTCTTT.

The chain recombines TRBV19 with TRBJ2-1; 8 bases match TRBD2. The CDR3 spans 15 residues. The V segment lost 4 bases and the J segment 6 bases; nucleotides outside the gene matches: 8. Germline loops: CDR1 LNHDA, CDR2 SQIVND (reference sequence). For the CDR3, the DNA is TGTGCCAGTAGTAGGTCCGGCGGGGGGTTCAATGAGCAGTTCTTC. This gives the protein CASSRSGGGFNEQFF.

This clone was picked up one time. The chain uses TRBV2 and TRBJ1-2, with D unresolved. Trimming shortened V by 7 bases and J by 4 bases, and 7 bases separated the two germline ends. Germline V gene lookup returns CDR1 SNHLY and CDR2 FYNNEI. The CDR3 consists of 11 residues. This CDR3 reads CASIGIYGYTF. As DNA, the CDR3 is TGTGCCAGCATCGGGATCTATGGCTACACCTTC.

The rearrangement joins TRBV15 to TRBJ2-1; D may be TRBD2 (6 bases). The CDR3 length is 14 residues. Germline CDR1 LNHNV, CDR2 YYDKDF (reference sequence). Trimming took 3 bases from V and 5 from J, leaving 11 bases between them. As DNA, the CDR3 is TGTGCCACCAGCAGGACGAGGGAGGACAATGAGCAGTTCTTC. Protein product: CATSRTREDNEQFF.

The chain couples TRBV4-3 to TRBJ2-5; 11 nucleotides agree with TRBD2. The CDR3 is 17 residues long. The V gene's germline CDR1 is LGHNA and CDR2 YSLEER. The V gene end was trimmed by 3 bases and the J gene end by 0 bases; junction bases not matched to a gene: 6. The CDR3 here is CASSHQLAGDYQETQYF. The DNA of the CDR3 is TGCGCCAGCAGCCATCAACTAGCGGGGGATTACCAAGAGACCCAGTACTTC.

This clone has just a few counts. This chain links TRBV11-2 with TRBJ1-4; 11 bases fit TRBD1. The junction had 3 bases not matched to a gene; V was cut back by 5 bases and J by 7 bases. The CDR3 has 14 amino acids. Germline CDR1 and CDR2: SGHAT and FQNNGV. The CDR3 coding sequence is TGTGCCAGCAGCAGAGGGACAGGGGGTGAAAAACTGTTTTTT. Translated: CASSRGTGGEKLFF. Based on the CDR3 plus reference TRBV11-2 and TRBJ1-4, the full variable domain is EAGVAQSPRYKIIEKRQSVAFWCNPISGHATLYWYQQILGQGPKLLIQFQNNGVVDDSQLPKDRFSAERLKGVDSTLKIQPAKLEDSAVYLCASSRGTGGEKLFFGSGTQLSVL.

This clone was picked up one time. This chain joins TRBV5-4 and TRBJ2-7, with D unclear. This CDR3 is 13 amino acids long. Germline loops: CDR1 SGHNT, CDR2 YYREEE (reference sequence). Trimming pared 0 bases from V and 7 bases from J, leaving 11 bases between. Written as DNA, the CDR3 is TGTGCCAGCAGCTTGGTGAGCCTTGAAGAGCAGTACTTC. Translating it yields CASSLVSLEEQYF.

The chain recombines TRBV11-2 with TRBJ1-5; 11 nucleotides align to TRBD1. The CDR3 sequence is 17 residues long. Germline trimming cut 5 bases from V and 6 bases from J; bases unmatched to any gene: 12. CDR1 SGHAT and CDR2 FQNNGV come from the germline V gene. CDR3 sequence reads: CASSHRGGQGACQPQHF. The CDR3 DNA reads TGTGCCAGCAGCCACAGAGGAGGACAGGGGGCTTGTCAGCCCCAGCATTTT.